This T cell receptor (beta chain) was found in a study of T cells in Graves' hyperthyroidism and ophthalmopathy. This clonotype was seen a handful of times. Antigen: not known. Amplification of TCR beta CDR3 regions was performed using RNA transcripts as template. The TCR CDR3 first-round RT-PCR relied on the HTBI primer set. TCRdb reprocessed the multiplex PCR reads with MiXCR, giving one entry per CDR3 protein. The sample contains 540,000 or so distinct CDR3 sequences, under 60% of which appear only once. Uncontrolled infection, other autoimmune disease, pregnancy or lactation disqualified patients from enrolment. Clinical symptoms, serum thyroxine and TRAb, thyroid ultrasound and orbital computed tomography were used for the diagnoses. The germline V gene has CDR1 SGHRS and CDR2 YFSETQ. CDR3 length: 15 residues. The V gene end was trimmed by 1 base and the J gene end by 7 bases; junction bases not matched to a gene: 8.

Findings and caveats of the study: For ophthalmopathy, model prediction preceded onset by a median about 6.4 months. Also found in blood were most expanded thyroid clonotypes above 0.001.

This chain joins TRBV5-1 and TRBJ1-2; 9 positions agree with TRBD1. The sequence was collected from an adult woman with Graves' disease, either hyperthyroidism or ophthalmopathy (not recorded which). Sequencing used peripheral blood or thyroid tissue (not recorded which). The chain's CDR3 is CASSLNSWTGVGYTF. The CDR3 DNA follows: TGCGCCAGCAGCTTGAACTCTTGGACAGGGGTTGGCTACACCTTC.